Following are 32 T cell receptor beta chains from one sample sequenced in a study of metastatic and nonmetastatic thyroid tumors. Before thyroid surgery, none of the patients had received any treatment. TCRdb reanalyzed the PCR reads with MiXCR. The sample includes several thousand clones, approximately 32% of them seen just once. The material sequenced was tumor tissue. The source is a female donor with papillary thyroid cancer or a benign thyroid nodule (not recorded which). Some clones in this sample may be carry-over from other donors' samples.

This clone was seen only a few times. The J gene is TRBJ2-3, the V gene TRBV6-2 or TRBV6-3; D is tentatively TRBD1 or TRBD2 (5 bases each). V lost 5 bases and J lost 4, with 13 bases in between. Looked up from germline, CDR1 is MNHEY and CDR2 is SVGEGT. This CDR3 contains 14 residues. CDR3 in amino acids: CASSGLGPSDTQYF. The DNA of the CDR3 is TGTGCCAGCAGTGGTCTGGGACCTTCAGATACGCAGTATTTT.

This chain uses TRBV18 with TRBJ1-1; TRBD1 might be the D (5 bases). Trimming took 0 bases from V and 3 from J, leaving 17 bases between them. The CDR3 is made up of 17 amino acids. Germline assignment: CDR1 KGHSH and CDR2 LQKENI. The CDR3 reads CASSPPVNEGRDTEAFF. The CDR3 DNA reads as TGTGCCAGCTCACCACCGGTGAACGAGGGGCGGGACACTGAAGCTTTCTTT.

This chain uses TRBV4-2 with TRBJ2-7, with 9 bases identical to TRBD1. This CDR3 is 14 amino acids long. The J segment lost 2 bases and the V segment lost 4 bases, leaving 3 bases of the junction unmatched. Germline CDR1 and CDR2: LGHNA and YNFKEQ. In DNA, the CDR3 is TGTGCCAGCAGCCCAAGGGACAGGGCCTACGAGCAGTACTTC. This codes for CASSPRDRAYEQYF.

This chain links TRBV10-1 with TRBJ2-2; the D gene is possibly TRBD1 (6 bases). The CDR3 is 16 residues long. Germline-derived CDR1 and CDR2 are WNHNN and SYGVQD (reference sequence). Trimming left V 4 bases short and J 5 bases short, with 17 bases between. CDR3 loop: CASSASRTASTGELFF. The CDR3 coding sequence is TGCGCCAGCAGTGCCTCACGGACAGCTAGTACCGGGGAGCTGTTTTTT.

This clone was counted only a few times. Because it lacks the conserved phenylalanine or tryptophan at the end, this CDR3 is likely a read error. J is TRBJ2-1 and V is TRBV27; D gene uncertain. CDR3 length: 17 amino acids. Trimming shortened V by 7 bases and J by 6 bases, and 25 bases separated the two germline ends. CDR1 is MNHEY, CDR2 SMNVEV, per germline (reference sequence). Here the CDR3 reads CASTPPFPGHRLNEQFL. CDR3 sequence (DNA): TGTGCCAGCACACCACCTTTTCCGGGCCACCGGCTCAATGAGCAGTTCCTC.

Concerning this clone: With a much larger clone just one base away, this may be a read error. The chain carries TRBV4-1 and TRBJ2-6; 7 bases align to TRBD2. There are 21 residues in the CDR3. From germline, CDR1 is MGHRA and CDR2 YSYEKL. This CDR3 reads CAGSQDSYGAGRVAGANVLTF. The CDR3 DNA reads TGCGCCGGCAGCCAAGATTCTTACGGTGCGGGGAGGGTCGCTGGGGCCAACGTCCTGACTTTC.

V usage is TRBV25-1 and J usage is TRBJ2-5, with 11 bases lining up with TRBD2. Germline V gene data show CDR1 as MGHDK and CDR2 as SYGVNS. V trimming: 2 bases; J trimming: 1 base; junction bases outside the gene matches: 0. The CDR3 loop spans 15 amino acids. CDR3 amino acids: CASSELAGGQETQYF. The CDR3 coding sequence is TGTGCCAGCAGTGAACTAGCGGGGGGCCAAGAGACCCAGTACTTC.

For this clone: The germline gene is not matched at one end of the junction; a read error may be the cause. The rearrangement uses TRBV10-3 and TRBJ2-1; D call uncertain. The CDR3 is made up of 14 amino acids. Germline V gene lookup returns CDR1 ENHRY and CDR2 SYGVKD. CDR3 in amino acids: CAISVEYRHNEQLF. The DNA of the CDR3 is TGTGCCATCAGTGTAGAGTACAGACACAATGAGCAGTTATTC.

This chain joins TRBV7-2 and TRBJ2-2, with D unclear. This CDR3 has 14 residues. Between the trimmed V and J ends, which lost 4 bases and 7 bases, there was a span of 13 bases. The germline V gene encodes CDR1 SGHTA and CDR2 FQGNSA. The CDR3 coding sequence is TGTGCCAGCAGCTCACTCAGAGACCGCGGGGAGCTGTTTTTT. This sequence encodes CASSSLRDRGELFF.

Here the CDR3 reads CASSEVAGPYEQYF. The CDR3 DNA reads as TGTGCCAGCAGTGAAGTAGCGGGGCCCTACGAGCAGTACTTC. V and J are TRBV6-1 and TRBJ2-7; 8 bases agree with TRBD2. The CDR3 contains 14 residues. With V trimmed by 1 base and J by 2 bases, 1 base remained unmatched. CDR1 is MNHNS, CDR2 SASEGT, per germline.

This chain joins TRBV7-8 and TRBJ2-7; perhaps TRBD1 as D (6 bases). The CDR3 contains 17 residues. The V and J ends lost 5 bases and 2 bases respectively, with 22 bases between them. Germline values: CDR1 SGHVS, CDR2 FQNEAQ. Here the CDR3 reads CASSRGPRTALTYEQYF. The DNA of the CDR3 is TGTGCCAGCAGCCGCGGGCCCAGGACAGCCCTCACCTACGAGCAGTACTTC.

In its sample, this clone was seen many times. Other DNA sequences in the sample encode the same CDR3. The V and J genes are TRBV7-3 and TRBJ2-1; TRBD1 aligns across 7 bases. The CDR3 runs 15 residues. V shed 3 bases and J 5 bases; nucleotides not matched to a gene: 7. In germline, CDR1 is SGHTA, CDR2 FQGTGA. CDR3 bases: TGTGCCAGCAGCTTCCGGCAGGGGGTAAACAATGAGCAGTTCTTC. Protein product: CASSFRQGVNNEQFF.

The sample holds many counts of this clone. CDR3 sequence (DNA): TGTGCCAGCAGCCGATACGGAGCGGGACCTAATGAAAAACTGTTTTTT. Encoded protein: CASSRYGAGPNEKLFF. V is TRBV7-9 and J is TRBJ1-4; weak D call: TRBD1 (5 bases). Germline loops: CDR1 SEHNR, CDR2 FQNEAQ (reference sequence). V was pared by 5 bases and J by 3 bases, with 16 bases between. The CDR3 covers 16 residues.

This chain connects TRBV7-8 to TRBJ2-7; 7 bases align to TRBD2. The CDR3 is made up of 15 amino acids. Germline CDR1 reads SGHVS; CDR2 reads FQNEAQ. The trim removed 5 bases at V and 1 base at J, leaving 8 bases unmatched. CDR3 residues: CASSQVLAESYEQYF. CDR3 in DNA: TGTGCCAGCAGCCAGGTTCTAGCGGAGTCCTACGAGCAGTACTTC.

By share of the sample, this clone is medium-sized. The V gene is TRBV5-1, the J gene TRBJ1-1; no definite D call. V shed 1 base and J shed 1 base, with 8 bases lying between them. CDR3 size: 14 residues. Germline V gene lookup returns CDR1 SGHRS and CDR2 YFSETQ. Here the CDR3 reads CASSLLPSNTEAFF. Here the CDR3 DNA reads TGCGCCAGCAGCTTGTTGCCATCGAACACTGAAGCTTTCTTT.

Within the sample, this clone is medium-sized. The genes are TRBV6-6 and TRBJ1-5; D remains ambiguous. The CDR3 length is 13 residues. Trimming removed 2 bases from V and 4 bases from J, with 6 bases in between. Germline V gene data show CDR1 as MNHNY and CDR2 as SVGAGI (reference sequence). CDR3 residues: CASSYPLNQPQHF. CDR3 bases: TGTGCCAGCAGTTACCCTTTAAATCAGCCCCAGCATTTT.

V gene TRBV6-1 combines with J gene TRBJ2-1; D is unresolved. Trimming left V 0 bases short and J 0 bases short, with 6 bases between. The length of the CDR3 is 15 residues. Germline loops: CDR1 MNHNS, CDR2 SASEGT. CDR3 protein: CASSEAESSYNEQFF. As DNA, the CDR3 is TGTGCCAGCAGTGAAGCGGAGAGCTCCTACAATGAGCAGTTCTTC.

Within the sample, this clone is medium-sized (0.01 to 0.1%). This sequence joins TRBV2 and TRBJ2-3; 7 bases align to TRBD1. Germline V gene lookup returns CDR1 SNHLY and CDR2 FYNNEI. Trimming removed 6 bases from V and 2 bases from J; junction bases left unmatched: 2. This CDR3 has 13 amino acids. CDR3 in DNA: TGTGCCAGCAGACAGGGGCCCACAGATACGCAGTATTTT. This encodes CASRQGPTDTQYF.

The table lists this clone with many counts. V gene TRBV14 combines with J gene TRBJ2-2; D may be TRBD2 (6 bases). V lost 1 base to trimming and J lost 9 bases, with 15 bases between them. In germline, CDR1 is SGHDN, CDR2 FVKESK. The length of the CDR3 is 15 residues. The chain's CDR3 is CASSQGLRGTRELFF. CDR3 nucleotide sequence: TGTGCCAGCAGCCAAGGGCTCCGGGGGACCCGGGAGCTGTTTTTT. The entire variable domain, with the rest obtained from reference TRBV14 and TRBJ2-2, is as follows: EAGVTQFPSHSVIEKGQTVTLRCDPISGHDNLYWYRRVMGKEIKFLLHFVKESKQDESGMPNNRFLAERTGGTYSTLKVQPAELEDSGVYFCASSQGLRGTRELFFGEGSRLTVL.

By share, this clone ranks as medium-sized. This rearrangement joins TRBV20-1 to TRBJ2-7; maybe TRBD2 (6 bases). The germline CDR1 and CDR2 sequences are DFQATT and SNEGSKA (reference sequence). This CDR3 spans 12 amino acids. Deletions cut 6 bases from V and 0 bases from J, with 9 bases between. The DNA of the CDR3 is TGCAGTGCAAGGGACTTCTCCTACGAGCAGTACTTC. Its translation is CSARDFSYEQYF.

By frequency in the sample, this clone is medium-sized. The chain uses TRBV6-1 and TRBJ1-5; D call uncertain. V lost 5 bases and J lost 6, with 17 bases in between. The CDR3 length is 15 residues. Per the germline V gene, CDR1 is MNHNS and CDR2 is SASEGT. The CDR3 protein is CASSSGWGKGQPQHF. In DNA form, the CDR3 reads TGTGCCAGCAGTTCCGGGTGGGGAAAAGGTCAGCCCCAGCATTTT.

In its sample, this clone is medium-sized. This chain joins TRBV30 and TRBJ2-7, with D unresolved. Per germline, CDR1 GTSNPN and CDR2 SVGIG (reference sequence). V was pared by 3 bases and J by 3 bases, with 18 bases between. This CDR3 spans 15 amino acids. CDR3 in amino acids: CAWSDPGRNLYEQYF. The CDR3, as DNA: TGTGCCTGGAGCGACCCCGGCAGGAACCTCTACGAGCAGTACTTC.

By share, this clone counts as medium-sized. V usage is TRBV7-2 and J usage is TRBJ2-1; D possibly matches TRBD1 or TRBD2 (5 bases each). Germline V lookup: CDR1 SGHTA, CDR2 FQGNSA. The CDR3 extends over 17 amino acids. V lost 5 bases, J lost 4 bases, and 21 bases lay in between. Here the CDR3 DNA reads TGTGCCAGCAGCCCGGCATCCGGGACCAAAGGGTACAATGAGCAGTTCTTC. This encodes CASSPASGTKGYNEQFF.

This clone was seen just once. The rearrangement uses TRBV18 and TRBJ1-5; possible D gene TRBD1, 5 bases. Trimming removed 3 bases at V and 6 bases at J, with 12 bases between. Germline CDR1 KGHSH, CDR2 LQKENI. The CDR3 contains 14 residues. Written as DNA, the CDR3 is TGTGCCAGCTCACCGGCCGACAGCGGTCAGCCCCAGCATTTT. Its translation is CASSPADSGQPQHF.

This rearrangement joins TRBV11-2 to TRBJ1-6; D is unclear. CDR1 is SGHAT, CDR2 FQNNGV, per germline. The CDR3 loop spans 15 amino acids. Trimming took off 1 base at V and 5 bases at J, with 9 bases between the two ends. The CDR3, as DNA: TGTGCCAGCAGCTTAGTCGGGCAGAATAATTCACCCCTCCACTTT. Protein product: CASSLVGQNNSPLHF.

This clone was observed a few times. V and J are TRBV15 and TRBJ1-1; D perhaps matches TRBD1 (5 bases). The CDR3 loop spans 13 amino acids. Germline V lookup: CDR1 LNHNV, CDR2 YYDKDF (reference sequence). V lost 0 bases to trimming and J lost 8 bases, with 10 bases between them. The CDR3 loop reads CATSRDYAGEAFF. DNA for the CDR3: TGTGCCACCAGCAGAGATTATGCAGGGGAAGCTTTCTTT.

The genes are TRBV5-1 and TRBJ2-3; TRBD1 aligns across 8 bases. Germline CDR1 and CDR2: SGHRS and YFSETQ. V lost 6 bases to trimming and J lost 0 bases; unmatched junction nucleotides: 6. The CDR3 is made up of 15 amino acids. The CDR3: CASKQQGASTDTQYF. CDR3 nucleotides: TGCGCCAGCAAGCAGCAGGGGGCGAGCACAGATACGCAGTATTTT.

This clone was recorded a few times. The chain recombines TRBV6-1 with TRBJ2-1; maybe TRBD2 (6 bases). CDR1 is MNHNS and CDR2 is SASEGT in the germline V gene. This CDR3 region has 15 residues. The germline V and J ends were trimmed by 1 base and 0 bases, with 7 bases remaining between them. The DNA for the CDR3 is TGTGCCAGCAGTGAAGAAGCGGGCTCCTACAATGAGCAGTTCTTC. This sequence encodes CASSEEAGSYNEQFF.

V usage is TRBV20-1 and J usage is TRBJ2-3; D gene uncertain. In germline, CDR1 is DFQATT, CDR2 SNEGSKA (reference sequence). The CDR3 runs to 13 residues. V was pared by 1 base and J by 7 bases, with 12 bases between. Here the CDR3 DNA reads TGCAGTGCTAGAGGTGGTCCAGCACATACGCAGTATTTT. Translation gives CSARGGPAHTQYF.

V gene TRBV11-2 combines with J gene TRBJ2-3, with a possible D match to TRBD2 (6 bases). CDR3 size: 13 residues. CDR1 and CDR2 (germline): SGHAT, FQNNGV. Trimming took off 5 bases at V and 5 bases at J, with 11 bases between the two ends. The CDR3 sequence: CASSAQGGDTQYF. The CDR3 nucleotides read TGTGCCAGCAGCGCCCAGGGAGGAGATACGCAGTATTTT.

A few counts support this clone. A much larger clone differs from this one at a single base, so this may be a read error. Additional DNA sequences in this sample encode the identical CDR3. The rearrangement uses TRBV28 and TRBJ2-7; TRBD1 agrees at 8 bases. Losses at the gene ends were 3 bases for V and 9 bases for J; bases not matched to a gene: 10. CDR1 is MDHEN and CDR2 is SYDVKM in the germline V gene. This CDR3 is 14 amino acids long. The CDR3 region has the DNA TGTGCCAGCAGTTTGCAGGGGGCAATTCACAGGCAGTACTTC. Protein: CASSLQGAIHRQYF.

This clone was detected many times. The CDR3 DNA sequence: TGTGCCAGCAGCTTGGTGGTCCCCCATCCCCAGGATGAGCAGTTCTTC. This gives the protein CASSLVVPHPQDEQFF. This chain uses TRBV5-5 with TRBJ2-1; D gene ambiguous. CDR3 length: 16 amino acids. CDR1 and CDR2 (germline): SGHKS, YYEKEE (reference sequence). Deletions cut 0 bases from V and 8 bases from J, with 18 bases between.